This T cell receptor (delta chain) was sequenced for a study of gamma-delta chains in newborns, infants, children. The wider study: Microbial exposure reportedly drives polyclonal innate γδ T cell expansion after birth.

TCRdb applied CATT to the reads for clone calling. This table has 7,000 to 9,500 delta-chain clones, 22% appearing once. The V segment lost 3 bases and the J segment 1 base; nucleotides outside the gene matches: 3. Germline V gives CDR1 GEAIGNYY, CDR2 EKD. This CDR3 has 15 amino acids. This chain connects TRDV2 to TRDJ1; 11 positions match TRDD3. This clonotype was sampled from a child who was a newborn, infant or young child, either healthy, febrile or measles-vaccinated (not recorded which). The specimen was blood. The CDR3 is CACDSWGIPTDKLIF. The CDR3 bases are TGTGCCTGTGACTCCTGGGGGATACCCACCGATAAACTCATCTTT.